The 20 T cell receptor beta chains reported below all come from one sample, sequenced in a study of PD-1 blockade in classical Hodgkin lymphoma (dated by TCRdb to between 2020 and 2021). The time point label here, explained by the study, means: cycle 4 day 1 (C4D1), after more than five weeks of nivolumab. Every trial patient had relapsed after autologous stem cell transplantation, and cohorts A, B and C differed in prior brentuximab vedotin exposure. Library creation used the immunoSEQ multiplex PCR assay. TCRdb holds this immuneACCESS table with in-frame rearrangements only. Some clones are missing; in checked studies, unresolved V genes explain under half, and the rest has no known cause. Here the sample has 20,000 to 30,000 clones; about 88% occur a single time. The top ten hold roughly 6% of the sample. Sequences were derived from peripheral blood mononuclear cells (PBMCs), sampled before the fourth cycle of nivolumab. All receptors come from a human donor with classical Hodgkin lymphoma.

The gene calls are TRBV28 and TRBJ2-7; D is possibly TRBD2 (6 bases). The CDR3 contains 14 residues. The germline V and J ends were trimmed by 6 bases and 3 bases, with 15 bases remaining between them. CDR1 MDHEN and CDR2 SYDVKM come from the germline V gene. CDR3 amino acids: CASRATGTFYEQYF. The CDR3 DNA reads as TGTGCCAGCAGGGCCACCGGGACTTTCTACGAGCAGTACTTC.

This chain links TRBV27 with TRBJ1-2; D gene unclear. The germline V gene encodes CDR1 MNHEY and CDR2 SMNVEV (reference sequence). V lost 1 base, J lost 0 bases, and 3 bases lay in between. There are 13 residues in the CDR3. The CDR3 reads CASSLYPNYGYTF. Written as DNA, the CDR3 is TGTGCCAGCAGTTTATACCCTAACTATGGCTACACCTTC.

The chain is built from TRBV28 and TRBJ2-1; no clear D. Trimming removed 5 bases from V and 5 bases from J, with 19 bases in between. The CDR3 is 16 amino acids. Germline CDR1 is MDHEN and CDR2 is SYDVKM. The chain's CDR3 is CASSPGTMGLHNEQFF. The CDR3 DNA sequence: TGTGCCAGCAGTCCCGGCACGATGGGTTTACACAATGAGCAGTTCTTC.

This sequence joins TRBV6-5 and TRBJ2-1; possible D gene TRBD2, 6 bases. The CDR3 loop spans 15 amino acids. Trimming removed 4 bases from V and 9 bases from J, with 19 bases in between. From germline, CDR1 is MNHEY and CDR2 SVGAGI. CDR3 amino acids: CASSSQPGGYGEQFF. The CDR3 region has the DNA TGTGCCAGCAGTTCCCAACCCGGGGGATACGGTGAGCAGTTCTTC.

This sequence joins TRBV2 and TRBJ2-3, with 8 bases fitting TRBD2. J lost 2 bases, V lost 2 bases, and 3 bases had no gene match. There are 15 residues in the CDR3. Germline CDR1 reads SNHLY; CDR2 reads FYNNEI. CDR3: CASSESGGFTDTQYF. CDR3 DNA: TGTGCCAGCAGTGAATCGGGGGGGTTCACAGATACGCAGTATTTT.

V gene TRBV27 combines with J gene TRBJ1-5; D is perhaps TRBD1 (6 bases). Germline V gives CDR1 MNHEY, CDR2 SMNVEV (reference sequence). V dropped 4 bases and J dropped 3 bases, with 13 bases sitting between them. The CDR3 contains 15 residues. CDR3 coding DNA: TGTGCCAGCAGTTACCGACAGGACCTCAATCAGCCCCAGCATTTT. Residues: CASSYRQDLNQPQHF.

CDR3 coding DNA: TGCACCAGCAGCCAAGAGAGGGGGGACAGGCCCTCCCCGATTAATGAGCAGTTCTTC. Translating it yields CTSSQERGDRPSPINEQFF. V usage is TRBV1 and J usage is TRBJ2-1; TRBD1 reflects the table's D call only, with no check against the DNA. TRBV1 is an annotated pseudogene. CDR3 size: 19 residues.

The chain is built from TRBV7-2 and TRBJ1-1; the D is unclear. Germline CDR1 SGHTA, CDR2 FQGNSA. V was shortened by 3 bases and J by 0 bases, with 11 bases between the two germline ends. The CDR3 runs 15 residues. For the CDR3, the DNA is TGTGCCAGCAGCTTCCAAAGTGCTATGAACACTGAAGCTTTCTTT. Translated: CASSFQSAMNTEAFF.

The V gene is TRBV6-6, the J gene TRBJ2-7; a weak D match, TRBD2 (6 bases). In germline, CDR1 is MNHNY, CDR2 SVGAGI (reference sequence). There are 15 residues in the CDR3. The germline V and J ends were trimmed by 5 bases and 2 bases, with 16 bases remaining between them. The CDR3 DNA is TGTGCCAGCAGTCAGACTAGTTCGCTTCCCTACGAGCAGTACTTC. It specifies CASSQTSSLPYEQYF.

This chain connects TRBV6-6 to TRBJ2-2, with a weak D call TRBD1 (5 bases). The CDR3 has 12 residues. Trimming cost V 2 bases and J 7 bases, with 5 bases left between them. Per the germline V gene, CDR1 is MNHNY and CDR2 is SVGAGI (reference sequence). CDR3 protein: CASSYQGGELFF. DNA for the CDR3: TGTGCCAGCAGTTACCAGGGCGGGGAGCTGTTTTTT.

This chain connects TRBV25-1 to TRBJ2-7; TRBD1 agrees at 8 bases. Unmatched junction bases numbered 3, after V lost 1 base and J lost 4 bases. The CDR3 extends over 14 amino acids. Per the germline V gene, CDR1 is MGHDK and CDR2 is SYGVNS. For the CDR3, the DNA is TGTGCCAGCAGTGAATCGACAGGGGTTTACGAGCAGTACTTC. Translating it yields CASSESTGVYEQYF.

The V gene is TRBV2, the J gene TRBJ1-2; 7 positions agree with TRBD1. CDR3 length equals 14 residues. With 0 bases clipped from V and 8 bases from J, the junction kept 6 bases outside the gene matches. Germline-derived CDR1 and CDR2 are SNHLY and FYNNEI. Here the CDR3 reads CASSEALTGEGYTF. The CDR3 DNA reads as TGTGCCAGCAGTGAAGCGCTCACAGGGGAAGGCTACACCTTC.

This chain connects TRBV2 to TRBJ1-1, with D perhaps matching TRBD1 (6 bases). The CDR3 has 13 residues. From germline, CDR1 is SNHLY and CDR2 FYNNEI. Trimming removed 4 bases at V and 6 bases at J, with 12 bases between. The CDR3 bases are TGTGCCAGCAGTGTGGGACACTTGCCTGAAGCTTTCTTT. Its translation: CASSVGHLPEAFF.

The rearrangement links TRBV7-9 to TRBJ1-1; 8 bases are shared with TRBD1. The CDR3 covers 14 residues. V lost 5 bases and J lost 4; bases outside the gene matches: 6. Germline V gene data show CDR1 as SEHNR and CDR2 as FQNEAQ (reference sequence). This CDR3 reads CASSTQGVLTEAFF. The CDR3 nucleotides are TGTGCCAGCAGCACACAGGGGGTTCTCACTGAAGCTTTCTTT.

This chain connects TRBV7-6 to TRBJ1-1; no reliable D call. V was shortened by 1 base and J by 7 bases, with 13 bases between the two germline ends. The length of the CDR3 is 14 residues. Per germline, CDR1 SGHVS and CDR2 FNYEAQ. CDR3 region: CASSLVKDLGEAFF. CDR3 DNA sequence: TGTGCCAGCAGCTTAGTTAAGGATCTGGGTGAAGCTTTCTTT.

V gene TRBV9 combines with J gene TRBJ1-5, with D perhaps matching TRBD1 (5 bases). The germline V and J ends were trimmed by 4 bases and 3 bases, with 11 bases remaining between them. Germline lookup yields CDR1 SGDLS and CDR2 YYNGEE. This CDR3 comprises 14 residues. CDR3 region: CASSPGADNQPQHF. The CDR3, as DNA: TGTGCCAGCAGCCCCGGGGCAGACAATCAGCCCCAGCATTTT.

J is TRBJ2-2 and V is TRBV6-6, with 10 nucleotides matching TRBD1. CDR3 size: 15 residues. With 6 bases clipped from V and 4 bases from J, the junction kept 5 bases outside the gene matches. Germline V lookup: CDR1 MNHNY, CDR2 SVGAGI (reference sequence). The CDR3 reads CASSHGTGATGELFF. CDR3 bases: TGTGCCAGCAGCCACGGGACAGGGGCCACCGGGGAGCTGTTTTTT.

The chain carries TRBV10-1 and TRBJ2-5, with 7 nucleotides matching TRBD1. The CDR3 loop spans 17 amino acids. Germline V gene sequence: CDR1 WNHNN, CDR2 SYGVQD (reference sequence). The V and J ends lost 6 bases and 3 bases, in that order; junction bases with no gene match: 16. CDR3 region: CASRSYKKTGYEETQYF. The CDR3 DNA sequence: TGCGCCAGCAGGTCCTACAAGAAGACAGGGTACGAAGAGACCCAGTACTTC.

The CDR3 DNA follows: TGCGCCAGCTCAATTAACCCTAACTATGGCTACACCTTC. Residues: CASSINPNYGYTF. This chain uses TRBV10-1 with TRBJ1-2; the D is unclear. The CDR3 contains 13 residues. The germline V and J ends were trimmed by 8 bases and 0 bases, with 10 bases remaining between them. The germline V gene has CDR1 WNHNN and CDR2 SYGVQD (reference sequence).

The genes are TRBV12-5 and TRBJ2-5, with a weak D call TRBD2 (6 bases). Trimming left V 5 bases short and J 1 base short, with 11 bases between. The germline V gene has CDR1 LGHNT and CDR2 FRNRAP. The CDR3 totals 14 residues. DNA of the CDR3: TGTGCTAGTGGTACTCGACTAGTCCAAGAGACCCAGTACTTC. It is translated as CASGTRLVQETQYF.